This TCR beta chain was observed in a study of cytomegalovirus exposure and HLA in healthy donors. PCR involved 60 Vbeta and 13 Jbeta primers. Profiling relied on immunoSEQ multiplex PCR, and the TCRdb table lists in-frame clones only, not all of them. The table shows roughly 88,000 clones, with over 60% occurring only once. Source material: PBMCs. This TCR came from a man aged 30 to 39 in good health and CMV-seropositive.

The DNA for the CDR3 is TGTGCCAGCAGCCTAGCCCGGGCCGGGAATGAAAAACTGTTTTTT. Protein product: CASSLARAGNEKLFF. The rearrangement uses TRBV5-6 and TRBJ1-4; D uncertain. Germline values: CDR1 SGHDT, CDR2 YYEEEE. CDR3 size: 15 residues. The ends were cut back, 4 bases at V and 5 bases at J, with 15 bases in the middle.